One sample yielded the 5 T cell receptor beta chains listed below, sequenced in a study of control samples from healthy donors and cancer patients. Method: immunoSEQ multiplex PCR; TCRdb's copy keeps in-frame clones and lacks some. The sample has under 450,000 clones; 90% are singletons. Sequenced sample: PBMCs. The receptor source for this set is a man between 35 and 55 years old with head and neck cancer.

This clone was counted a single time. At the DNA level, this CDR3 is encoded by other sequences in the same sample as well. The V gene is TRBV5-1, the J gene TRBJ1-4; 9 positions agree with TRBD1. The CDR3 is made up of 15 amino acids. The V gene end was trimmed by 0 bases and the J gene end by 8 bases; junction bases not matched to a gene: 5. CDR1 and CDR2 (germline): SGHRS, YFSETQ. CDR3 loop: CASSLEGTGWEKLFF. CDR3 sequence (DNA): TGCGCCAGCAGCTTGGAGGGGACAGGGTGGGAAAAACTGTTTTTT.

This chain uses TRBV6-2 or TRBV6-3 with TRBJ2-7, with 7 bases aligning to TRBD2. Germline CDR1 and CDR2: MNHEY and SVGEGT. The J segment lost 5 bases and the V segment lost 2 bases, leaving 6 bases of the junction unmatched. The CDR3 is 14 amino acids. The CDR3 loop reads CASSYGRGRDEQYF. CDR3 DNA: TGTGCCAGCAGTTACGGGCGGGGGAGGGACGAGCAGTACTTC.

The chain employs TRBV6-5 and TRBJ2-3; D is possibly TRBD2 (5 bases). Germline V gene data show CDR1 as MNHEY and CDR2 as SVGAGI. The ends were cut back, 6 bases at V and 0 bases at J, with 13 bases in the middle. The CDR3 runs to 15 residues. The CDR3 DNA follows: TGTGCCAGCAGACAATTATGGACTAGCACAGATACGCAGTATTTT. As protein: CASRQLWTSTDTQYF.

The chain uses TRBV4-1 and TRBJ2-1; 11 bases line up with TRBD2. This CDR3 spans 18 amino acids. Germline trimming cut 4 bases from V and 4 bases from J; bases unmatched to any gene: 12. Germline CDR1 is MGHRA and CDR2 is YSYEKL. DNA of the CDR3: TGCGCCAGCAGCCCAACTAGCGGGGGCCCACGCCCATACAATGAGCAGTTCTTC. Its protein is CASSPTSGGPRPYNEQFF.

The table lists this clone with a few counts. The chain is built from TRBV6-1 and TRBJ2-5; the D is unclear. V was shortened by 4 bases and J by 1 base, with 16 bases between the two germline ends. CDR3 length: 16 amino acids. Per the germline V gene, CDR1 is MNHNS and CDR2 is SASEGT. This chain's CDR3 is CASSVAGRAGQETQYF. For the CDR3, the DNA is TGTGCCAGCAGTGTCGCCGGTCGGGCAGGCCAAGAGACCCAGTACTTC.